These 23 T cell receptor beta chains were all obtained from the same sample, sequenced in a study of T cells after yellow fever vaccination. TCRdb recomputed calls from the 5' RACE reads with MiXCR, one row per CDR3 protein. Altogether 450,000 to 550,000 distinct CDR3 sequences are present, roughly a fifth being singletons, with the ten largest covering about a sixth. Here the sequenced sample was PBMCs, taken roughly 23 days after the first yellow fever vaccination. The receptors come from a man aged 18 to 35 who received the YFV17D yellow fever vaccine.

There are a few counts of this clonotype. This rearrangement joins TRBV6-2 or TRBV6-3 to TRBJ2-7; D is uncertain. This CDR3 is built from 15 residues. Germline CDR1 and CDR2: MNHEY and SVGEGT. V was shortened by 0 bases and J by 3 bases, with 12 bases between the two germline ends. The CDR3 reads CASSYSSEWGYEQYV. The CDR3 bases are TGTGCCAGCAGTTACTCGTCCGAATGGGGCTACGAGCAGTACGTC.

The table lists this clonotype with a few counts. At one of its ends the junction is not consistent with the germline gene, which may arise from a read error. The chain employs TRBV4-3 and TRBJ2-1; a weak D match, TRBD1 (5 bases). The CDR3 consists of 18 residues. The germline V gene has CDR1 LGHNA and CDR2 YSLEER. CDR3 protein: CASSQERVARQLDNGQFF. DNA of the CDR3: TGCGCCAGCAGCCAAGAAAGGGTCGCCAGGCAGTTGGACAATGGGCAGTTCTTC.

The rearrangement joins TRBV7-9 to TRBJ2-7, with 7 bases aligning to TRBD1. There are 15 residues in the CDR3. CDR1 is SEHNR and CDR2 is FQNEAQ in the germline V gene (reference sequence). The trim removed 5 bases at V and 2 bases at J, leaving 9 bases unmatched. CDR3 sequence reads: CASSQLDRSPYEQYF. The DNA of the CDR3 is TGTGCCAGCAGCCAATTGGACAGGTCCCCCTACGAGCAGTACTTC.

This clonotype has ten or more counts. The gene calls are TRBV7-8 and TRBJ2-3, with TRBD2 matching over 10 bases. The CDR3 runs to 15 residues. Germline trimming cut 4 bases from V and 2 bases from J; bases unmatched to any gene: 3. The V gene's germline CDR1 is SGHVS and CDR2 FQNEAQ. The CDR3 here is CASSSAGGITDTQYF. The CDR3 nucleotides are TGTGCCAGCAGCTCAGCGGGGGGGATCACAGATACGCAGTATTTT.

Here the CDR3 reads CATSRDRAMAYEQYV. CDR3 in DNA: TGTGCCACCAGCAGAGATAGGGCTATGGCCTACGAGCAGTACGTC. The chain links TRBV15 to TRBJ2-7, with D unresolved. Germline CDR1 reads LNHNV; CDR2 reads YYDKDF (reference sequence). Trimming pared 0 bases from V and 2 bases from J, leaving 11 bases between. The CDR3 extends over 15 amino acids.

This chain connects TRBV20-1 to TRBJ2-3; D uncertain. CDR3 length: 13 residues. The germline V gene encodes CDR1 DFQATT and CDR2 SNEGSKA (reference sequence). The V end was cut by 5 bases, the J end by 5 bases, with 14 bases between. The CDR3 loop reads CSAFISEEDTQYF. CDR3 DNA sequence: TGCAGTGCTTTCATCTCCGAGGAAGATACGCAGTATTTT.

The sample holds many counts of this clonotype. This rearrangement joins TRBV12-3 or TRBV12-4 to TRBJ2-1; a possible D gene is TRBD2 (6 bases). V was pared by 4 bases and J by 0 bases, with 10 bases between. The CDR3 has 15 residues. The CDR3 nucleotides are TGTGCCAGCAGTTCCGGGGGAGGCTCCTACAATGAGCAGTTCTTC. Translation gives CASSSGGGSYNEQFF.

This clonotype was counted only a few times. The chain links TRBV27 to TRBJ1-2, with TRBD1 identical over 8 bases. Losses at the gene ends were 0 bases for V and 4 bases for J; bases not matched to a gene: 7. In germline, CDR1 is MNHEY, CDR2 SMNVEV (reference sequence). This CDR3 has 16 residues. The CDR3 region has the DNA TGTGCCAGCAGTTTATCGATCGCAGGGGGCGCCTATGGCTACACCTTC. Protein: CASSLSIAGGAYGYTF.

This rearrangement joins TRBV5-1 to TRBJ2-1; 11 nucleotides match TRBD2. The length of the CDR3 is 15 residues. Germline CDR1 is SGHRS and CDR2 is YFSETQ. V gave up 2 bases and J gave up 3 bases; unmatched junction bases: 1. Here the CDR3 DNA reads TGCGCCAGCAGCTTTAGCGGGGGGGACTACAATGAGCAGTTCTTC. Its translation: CASSFSGGDYNEQFF.

The V gene is TRBV5-6, the J gene TRBJ2-3, with TRBD2 matching 7 bases. V lost 3 bases and J lost 2; bases outside the gene matches: 6. Germline CDR1 reads SGHDT; CDR2 reads YYEEEE. The CDR3 contains 15 residues. CDR3 bases: TGTGCCAGCAGCTCAAAGGGGACTAACACAGATACGCAGTATTTT. The encoded protein is CASSSKGTNTDTQYF.

The table lists this clonotype with a few counts. The chain is built from TRBV20-1 and TRBJ2-1; TRBD1 agrees at 11 bases. V trimming: 5 bases; J trimming: 8 bases; junction bases outside the gene matches: 8. The CDR3 loop spans 14 amino acids. CDR1 and CDR2 (germline): DFQATT, SNEGSKA (reference sequence). The CDR3 protein is CSAWSGTGGDEQFF. CDR3 DNA sequence: TGCAGTGCTTGGTCCGGGACAGGGGGGGATGAGCAGTTCTTC.

The V and J genes are TRBV7-2 and TRBJ2-7; maybe TRBD2 (6 bases). V dropped 1 base and J dropped 1 base, with 14 bases sitting between them. The length of the CDR3 is 16 residues. The germline V gene has CDR1 SGHTA and CDR2 FQGNSA. The CDR3 loop reads CASSLGRGSSSYEQYF. The CDR3 DNA reads as TGTGCCAGCAGCTTAGGGCGGGGATCGTCGTCCTACGAGCAGTACTTC.

There are a few counts of this clonotype. V gene TRBV20-1 combines with J gene TRBJ2-7, with TRBD2 identical over 7 bases. The germline V gene has CDR1 DFQATT and CDR2 SNEGSKA (reference sequence). Trimming took 2 bases from V and 6 from J; bases not matched to a gene: 16. This CDR3 has 16 amino acids. DNA for the CDR3: TGCAGTGCTAGAAAGTCGGCTAGCGGTCAGTTTTCCGAGCAGTACTTC. This encodes CSARKSASGQFSEQYF.

The V and J genes are TRBV9 and TRBJ1-2, with 11 bases fitting TRBD1. V dropped 7 bases and J dropped 5; count of bases not matched to a gene: 7. The CDR3 runs to 14 residues. Germline V lookup: CDR1 SGDLS, CDR2 YYNGEE. The CDR3 spells CASSGTGGLYGYTF. The CDR3 DNA sequence: TGTGCCAGCTCAGGGACAGGGGGATTGTATGGCTACACCTTC.

There are a few counts of this clonotype. The chain employs TRBV4-1 and TRBJ1-2; the D is unclear. The V and J ends lost 0 bases and 8 bases respectively, with 13 bases between them. Germline CDR1 reads MGHRA; CDR2 reads YSYEKL. This CDR3 contains 14 residues. CDR3 residues: CASSQDRAGHGYTF. The CDR3, as DNA: TGCGCCAGCAGCCAAGACCGCGCAGGCCACGGCTACACCTTC.

A few counts support this clonotype. The chain employs TRBV29-1 and TRBJ2-7, with 7 bases fitting TRBD1. The J segment lost 5 bases and the V segment lost 4 bases, leaving 5 bases of the junction unmatched. CDR3 size: 12 residues. The germline gives CDR1 SQVTM, CDR2 ANQGSEA. The CDR3 spells CSVVVRGNEQYF. The CDR3 region has the DNA TGCAGCGTTGTTGTCAGGGGGAACGAGCAGTACTTC.

This clonotype was seen at least ten times. The chain uses TRBV27 and TRBJ2-1; unclear D gene. With 2 bases removed from V and 3 bases from J, the gap between germline ends came to 5 bases. The CDR3 extends over 13 amino acids. In germline, CDR1 is MNHEY, CDR2 SMNVEV (reference sequence). CDR3 nucleotides: TGTGCCAGCAGTTTAGATTACTACAATGAGCAGTTCTTC. It codes for CASSLDYYNEQFF.

This clonotype was seen a few times. The genes are TRBV12-3 or TRBV12-4 and TRBJ2-2; no firm D call. CDR3 size: 15 residues. V was clipped by 6 bases and J by 1 base, with 12 bases between them. The CDR3 coding sequence is TGTGCCAGCAGCCACAACTCTGGGAACACCGGGGAGCTGTTTTTT. Translating it yields CASSHNSGNTGELFF.

Only a few counts were recorded for this clonotype. The chain carries TRBV5-4 and TRBJ1-1; D uncertain. The germline gives CDR1 SGHNT, CDR2 YYREEE (reference sequence). This CDR3 contains 12 residues. V was trimmed by 6 bases and J by 2 bases, leaving 8 bases between them. This CDR3 reads CASKSSNTEAFF. CDR3 coding DNA: TGTGCCAGCAAGAGTAGCAACACTGAAGCTTTCTTT.

The genes are TRBV3-1 and TRBJ1-4; D unresolved. With 4 bases removed from V and 1 base from J, the gap between germline ends came to 7 bases. The CDR3 loop spans 14 amino acids. Per germline, CDR1 LGHDT and CDR2 YNNKEL (reference sequence). The DNA of the CDR3 is TGTGCCAGCAGCCCGCGGATAACTAATGAAAAACTGTTTTTT. Translation gives CASSPRITNEKLFF.

The CDR3 sequence is CSQGARGSYEQYV. CDR3 DNA sequence: TGCAGTCAGGGGGCGCGTGGTTCCTACGAGCAGTACGTC. V usage is TRBV20-1 and J usage is TRBJ2-7; 8 positions match TRBD1. Trimming removed 8 bases from V and 1 base from J; junction bases left unmatched: 7. CDR3 length: 13 residues. Germline V gene data show CDR1 as DFQATT and CDR2 as SNEGSKA (reference sequence).

This clonotype was counted between two and nine times. The gene calls are TRBV18 and TRBJ2-1; D is unresolved. Germline V gene lookup returns CDR1 KGHSH and CDR2 LQKENI. The CDR3 totals 11 residues. V was shortened by 2 bases and J by 9 bases, with 5 bases between the two germline ends. The CDR3 DNA reads as TGTGCCAGCTCACCAAGGGCTGAGCAGTTCTTC. This sequence encodes CASSPRAEQFF.

The chain links TRBV2 to TRBJ2-2; D perhaps matches TRBD1 (5 bases). Trimming shortened V by 4 bases and J by 6 bases, and 12 bases separated the two germline ends. The CDR3 contains 14 residues. Germline-derived CDR1 and CDR2 are SNHLY and FYNNEI. The DNA of the CDR3 is TGTGCCAGCAGTGCCGCTGTCAGGGCCGGGGAGCTGTTTTTT. It is translated as CASSAAVRAGELFF.